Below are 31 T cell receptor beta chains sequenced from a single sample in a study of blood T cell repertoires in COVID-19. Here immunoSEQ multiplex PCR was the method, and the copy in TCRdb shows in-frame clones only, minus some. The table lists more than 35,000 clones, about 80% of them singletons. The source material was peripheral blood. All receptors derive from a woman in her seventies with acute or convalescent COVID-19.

This CDR3 reads CSVDREYYGYTF. CDR3 nucleotide sequence: TGCAGCGTTGATCGCGAATACTATGGCTACACCTTC. The rearrangement joins TRBV29-1 to TRBJ1-2; D remains ambiguous. There are 12 residues in the CDR3. V was clipped by 3 bases and J by 3 bases, with 8 bases between them. Germline assignment: CDR1 SQVTM and CDR2 ANQGSEA. The entire variable domain, with the rest obtained from reference TRBV29-1 and TRBJ1-2, is as follows: SAVISQKPSRDICQRGTSLTIQCQVDSQVTMMFWYRQQPGQSLTLIATANQGSEATYESGFVIDKFPISRPNLTFSTLTVSNMSPEDSSIYLCSVDREYYGYTFGSGTRLTVV.

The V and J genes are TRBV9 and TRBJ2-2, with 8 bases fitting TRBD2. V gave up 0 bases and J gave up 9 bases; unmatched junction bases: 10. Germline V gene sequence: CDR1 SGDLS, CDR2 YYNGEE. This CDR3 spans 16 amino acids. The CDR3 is CASSVGRSGRTRELFF. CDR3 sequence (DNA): TGTGCCAGCAGCGTAGGGCGGAGCGGGAGAACCCGGGAGCTGTTTTTT.

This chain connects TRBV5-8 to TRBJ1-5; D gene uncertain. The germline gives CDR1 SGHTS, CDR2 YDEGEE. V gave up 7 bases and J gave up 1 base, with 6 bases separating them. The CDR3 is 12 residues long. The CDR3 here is CASRRSNQPQHF. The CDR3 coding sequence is TGTGCCAGCCGGAGGAGCAATCAGCCCCAGCATTTT. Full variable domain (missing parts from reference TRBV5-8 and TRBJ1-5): EAGVTQSPTHLIKTRGQQATLRCSPISGHTSVYWYQQALGLGLQFLLWYDEGEERNRGNFPPRFSGRQFPNYSSELNVNALELEDSALYLCASRRSNQPQHFGDGTRLSIL.

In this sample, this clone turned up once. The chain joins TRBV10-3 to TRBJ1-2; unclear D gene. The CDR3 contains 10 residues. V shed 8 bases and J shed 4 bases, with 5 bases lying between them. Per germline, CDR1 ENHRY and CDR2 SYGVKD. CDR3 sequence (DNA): TGTGCCATCCTCGGCTATGGCTACACCTTC. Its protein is CAILGYGYTF.

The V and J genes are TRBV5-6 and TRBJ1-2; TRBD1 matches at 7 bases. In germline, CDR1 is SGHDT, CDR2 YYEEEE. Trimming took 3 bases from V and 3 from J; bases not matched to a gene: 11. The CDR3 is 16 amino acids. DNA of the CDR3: TGTGCCAGCAGCTATTACCGGGACAGAAATTACTATGGCTACACCTTC. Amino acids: CASSYYRDRNYYGYTF.

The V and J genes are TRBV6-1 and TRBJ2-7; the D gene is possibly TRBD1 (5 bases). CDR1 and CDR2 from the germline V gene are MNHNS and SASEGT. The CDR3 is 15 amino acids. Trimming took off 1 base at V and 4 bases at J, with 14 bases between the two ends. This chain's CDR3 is CASSEVETANYEQYF. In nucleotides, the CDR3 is TGTGCCAGCAGTGAAGTCGAGACAGCGAATTACGAGCAGTACTTC.

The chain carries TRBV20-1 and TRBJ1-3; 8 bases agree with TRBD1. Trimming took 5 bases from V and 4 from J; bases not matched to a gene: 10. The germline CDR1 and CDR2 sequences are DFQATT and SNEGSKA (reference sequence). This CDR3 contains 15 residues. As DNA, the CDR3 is TGCAGTGCTGGTGCCGGGACAGGAGCCGGAAACACCATATATTTT. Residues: CSAGAGTGAGNTIYF.

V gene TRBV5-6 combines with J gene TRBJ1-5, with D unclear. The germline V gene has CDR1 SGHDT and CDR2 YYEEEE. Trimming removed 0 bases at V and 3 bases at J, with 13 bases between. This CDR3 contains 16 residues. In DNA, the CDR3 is TGTGCCAGCAGCTTGGGCGCGGTGAGAACCAATCAGCCCCAGCATTTT. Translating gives CASSLGAVRTNQPQHF.

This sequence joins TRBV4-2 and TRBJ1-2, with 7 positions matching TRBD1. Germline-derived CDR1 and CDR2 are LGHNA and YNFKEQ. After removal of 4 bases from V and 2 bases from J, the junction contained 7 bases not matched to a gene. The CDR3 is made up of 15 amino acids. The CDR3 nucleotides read TGTGCCAGCAGCCCCGAATTACAGGGGAACTATGGCTACACCTTC. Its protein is CASSPELQGNYGYTF.

The CDR3 region is CASSFTNSYEQYF. CDR3 in DNA: TGTGCCAGCAGTTTTACTAACTCCTACGAGCAGTACTTC. The V call is TRBV27, the J call TRBJ2-7; D call uncertain. Trimming removed 3 bases from V and 0 bases from J, with 6 bases in between. The V gene's germline CDR1 is MNHEY and CDR2 SMNVEV (reference sequence). This CDR3 spans 13 amino acids.

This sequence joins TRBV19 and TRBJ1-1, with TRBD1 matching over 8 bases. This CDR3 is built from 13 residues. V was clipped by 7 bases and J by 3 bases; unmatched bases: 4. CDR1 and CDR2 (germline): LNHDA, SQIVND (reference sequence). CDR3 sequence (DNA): TGTGCCAGTACCATCAGGGGGCACACTGAAGCTTTCTTT. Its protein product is CASTIRGHTEAFF.

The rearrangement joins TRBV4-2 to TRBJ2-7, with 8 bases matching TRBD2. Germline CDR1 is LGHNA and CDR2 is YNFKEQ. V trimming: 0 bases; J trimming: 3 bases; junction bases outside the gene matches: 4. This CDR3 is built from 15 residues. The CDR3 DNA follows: TGTGCCAGCAGCCAAGATCGGGGGGGCTTCTACGAGCAGTACTTC. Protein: CASSQDRGGFYEQYF.

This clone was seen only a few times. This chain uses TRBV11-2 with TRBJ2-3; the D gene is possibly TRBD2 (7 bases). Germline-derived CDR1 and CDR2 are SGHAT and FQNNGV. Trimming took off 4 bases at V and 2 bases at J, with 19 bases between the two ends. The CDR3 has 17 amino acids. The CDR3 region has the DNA TGTGCCAGCAGCTCCGGGGGCGGGGGTAGTCCCACAGATACGCAGTATTTT. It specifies CASSSGGGGSPTDTQYF.

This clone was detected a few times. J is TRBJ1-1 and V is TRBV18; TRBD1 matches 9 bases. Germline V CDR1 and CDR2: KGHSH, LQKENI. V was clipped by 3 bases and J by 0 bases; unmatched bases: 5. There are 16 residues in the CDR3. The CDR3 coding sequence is TGTGCCAGCTCACCCGGGACAGGGATACTGAACACTGAAGCTTTCTTT. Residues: CASSPGTGILNTEAFF.

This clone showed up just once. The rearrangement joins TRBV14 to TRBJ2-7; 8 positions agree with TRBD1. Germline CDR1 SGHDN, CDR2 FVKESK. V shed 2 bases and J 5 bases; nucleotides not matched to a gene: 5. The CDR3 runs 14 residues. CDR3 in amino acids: CASSQLGQVNEQYF. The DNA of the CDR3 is TGTGCCAGCAGCCAATTGGGACAGGTCAACGAGCAGTACTTC.

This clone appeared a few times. The CDR3 reads CASSLGRQTGENYGYTF. CDR3 nucleotides: TGCGCCAGCAGCTTGGGCCGACAGACAGGGGAGAACTATGGCTACACCTTC. The chain joins TRBV5-1 to TRBJ1-2, with 8 nucleotides matching TRBD1. Germline CDR1 is SGHRS and CDR2 is YFSETQ. The V gene end was trimmed by 0 bases and the J gene end by 2 bases; junction bases not matched to a gene: 9. There are 17 residues in the CDR3.

CDR3 amino acids: CSASNLGQPYEQYF. As DNA, the CDR3 is TGCAGTGCTAGTAACCTCGGACAGCCCTACGAGCAGTACTTC. The gene calls are TRBV20-1 and TRBJ2-7, with D possibly matching TRBD1 (6 bases). CDR3 length: 14 amino acids. Germline V lookup: CDR1 DFQATT, CDR2 SNEGSKA (reference sequence). V was cut by 3 bases and J by 2 bases, with 14 bases left in between.

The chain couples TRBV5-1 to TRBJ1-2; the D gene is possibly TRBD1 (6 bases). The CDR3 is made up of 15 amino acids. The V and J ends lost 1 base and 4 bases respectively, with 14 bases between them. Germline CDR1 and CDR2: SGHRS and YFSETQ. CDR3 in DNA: TGCGCCAGCAGCTTGCTGACGGACAGCCGCTATGGCTACACCTTC. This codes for CASSLLTDSRYGYTF.

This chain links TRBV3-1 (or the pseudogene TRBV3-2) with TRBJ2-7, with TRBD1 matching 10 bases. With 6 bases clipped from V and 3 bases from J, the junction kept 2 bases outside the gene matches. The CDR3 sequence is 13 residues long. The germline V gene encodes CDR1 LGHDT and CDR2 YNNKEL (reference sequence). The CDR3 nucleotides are TGTGCCAGCAGAAGGACAGGGGGCTACGAGCAGTACTTC. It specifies CASRRTGGYEQYF.

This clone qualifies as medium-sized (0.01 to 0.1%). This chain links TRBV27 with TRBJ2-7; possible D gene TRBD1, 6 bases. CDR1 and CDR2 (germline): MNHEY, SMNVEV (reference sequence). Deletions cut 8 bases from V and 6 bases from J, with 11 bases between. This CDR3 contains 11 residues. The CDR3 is CASPGQFEQYF. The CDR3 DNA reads TGTGCCAGCCCAGGACAGTTCGAGCAGTACTTC.

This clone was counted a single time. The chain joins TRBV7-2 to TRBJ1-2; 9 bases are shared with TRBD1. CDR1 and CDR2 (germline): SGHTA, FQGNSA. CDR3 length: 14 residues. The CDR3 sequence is CGTGTGFSNYGYTF. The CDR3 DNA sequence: TGTGGAACAGGGACAGGGTTTTCTAACTATGGCTACACCTTC.

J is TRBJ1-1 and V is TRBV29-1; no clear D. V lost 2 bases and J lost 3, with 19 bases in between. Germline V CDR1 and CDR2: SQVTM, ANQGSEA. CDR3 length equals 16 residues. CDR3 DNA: TGCAGCGTTGAAAGTCTATACGAGTCATCATACACTGAAGCTTTCTTT. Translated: CSVESLYESSYTEAFF.

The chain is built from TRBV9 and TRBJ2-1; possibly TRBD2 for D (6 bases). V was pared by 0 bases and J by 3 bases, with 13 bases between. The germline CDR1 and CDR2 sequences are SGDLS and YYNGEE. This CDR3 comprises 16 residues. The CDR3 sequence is CASSVDGGKGYNEQFF. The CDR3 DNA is TGTGCCAGCAGCGTAGATGGGGGGAAGGGCTACAATGAGCAGTTCTTC.

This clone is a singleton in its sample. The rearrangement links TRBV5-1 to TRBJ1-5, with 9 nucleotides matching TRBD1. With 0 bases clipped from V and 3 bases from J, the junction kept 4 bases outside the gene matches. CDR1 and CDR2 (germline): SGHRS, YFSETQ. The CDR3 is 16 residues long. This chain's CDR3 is CASSLEGQGSNQPQHF. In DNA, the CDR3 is TGCGCCAGCAGCTTGGAGGGACAGGGTTCCAATCAGCCCCAGCATTTT.

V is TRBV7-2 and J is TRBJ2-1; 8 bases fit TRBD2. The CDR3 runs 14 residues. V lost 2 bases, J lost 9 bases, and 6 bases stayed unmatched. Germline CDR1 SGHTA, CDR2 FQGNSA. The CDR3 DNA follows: TGTGCCAGCAGCTTACTGCGGGAGGTTGGTGAGCAGTTCTTC. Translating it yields CASSLLREVGEQFF.

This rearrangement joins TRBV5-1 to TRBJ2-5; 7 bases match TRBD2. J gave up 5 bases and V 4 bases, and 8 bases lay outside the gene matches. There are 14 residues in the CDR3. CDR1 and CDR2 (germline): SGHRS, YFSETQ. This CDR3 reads CASSPGLGVETQYF. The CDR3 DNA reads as TGCGCCAGCAGCCCCGGACTAGGGGTCGAGACCCAGTACTTC.

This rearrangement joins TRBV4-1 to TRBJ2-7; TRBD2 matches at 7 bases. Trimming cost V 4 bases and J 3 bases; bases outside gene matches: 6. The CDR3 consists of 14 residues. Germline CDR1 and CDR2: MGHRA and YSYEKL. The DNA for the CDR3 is TGCGCCAGCAGCCGGGCGGGAGAGTACTACGAGCAGTACTTC. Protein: CASSRAGEYYEQYF.

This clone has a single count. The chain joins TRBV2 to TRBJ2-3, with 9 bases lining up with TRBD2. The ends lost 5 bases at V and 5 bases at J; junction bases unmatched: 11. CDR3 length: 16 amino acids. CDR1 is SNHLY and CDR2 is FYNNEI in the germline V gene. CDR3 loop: CASSRDSGSLGDTQYF. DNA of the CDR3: TGTGCCAGCAGTCGAGATAGCGGGAGTTTAGGAGATACGCAGTATTTT. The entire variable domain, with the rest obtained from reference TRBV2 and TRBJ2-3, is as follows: EPEVTQTPSHQVTQMGQEVILRCVPISNHLYFYWYRQILGQKVEFLVSFYNNEISEKSEIFDDQFSVERPDGSNFTLKIRSTKLEDSAMYFCASSRDSGSLGDTQYFGPGTRLTVL.

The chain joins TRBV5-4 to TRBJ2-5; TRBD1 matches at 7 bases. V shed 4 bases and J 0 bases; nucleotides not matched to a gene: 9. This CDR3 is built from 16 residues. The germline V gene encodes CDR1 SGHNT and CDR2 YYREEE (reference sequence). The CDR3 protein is CASSIPGQKDQETQYF. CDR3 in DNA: TGTGCCAGCAGCATCCCGGGACAGAAAGACCAAGAGACCCAGTACTTC. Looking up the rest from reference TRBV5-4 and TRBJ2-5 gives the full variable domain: ETGVTQSPTHLIKTRGQQVTLRCSSQSGHNTVSWYQQALGQGPQFIFQYYREEENGRGNFPPRFSGLQFPNYSSELNVNALELDDSALYLCASSIPGQKDQETQYFGPGTRLLVL.

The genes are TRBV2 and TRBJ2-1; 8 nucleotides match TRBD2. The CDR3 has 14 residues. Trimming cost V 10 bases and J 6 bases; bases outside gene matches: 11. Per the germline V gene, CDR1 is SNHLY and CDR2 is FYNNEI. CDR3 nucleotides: TGTGCCATCGGGAGGGTTCGGCCAGTCAATGAGCAGTTCTTC. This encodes CAIGRVRPVNEQFF.

This chain's CDR3 is CASSYEAASGNTIYF. In nucleotides, the CDR3 is TGTGCCAGCAGTTACGAGGCCGCCTCTGGAAACACCATATATTTT. The V and J genes are TRBV6-6 and TRBJ1-3; D unclear. The V end was cut by 2 bases, the J end by 0 bases, with 8 bases between. There are 15 residues in the CDR3. Germline-derived CDR1 and CDR2 are MNHNY and SVGAGI (reference sequence).